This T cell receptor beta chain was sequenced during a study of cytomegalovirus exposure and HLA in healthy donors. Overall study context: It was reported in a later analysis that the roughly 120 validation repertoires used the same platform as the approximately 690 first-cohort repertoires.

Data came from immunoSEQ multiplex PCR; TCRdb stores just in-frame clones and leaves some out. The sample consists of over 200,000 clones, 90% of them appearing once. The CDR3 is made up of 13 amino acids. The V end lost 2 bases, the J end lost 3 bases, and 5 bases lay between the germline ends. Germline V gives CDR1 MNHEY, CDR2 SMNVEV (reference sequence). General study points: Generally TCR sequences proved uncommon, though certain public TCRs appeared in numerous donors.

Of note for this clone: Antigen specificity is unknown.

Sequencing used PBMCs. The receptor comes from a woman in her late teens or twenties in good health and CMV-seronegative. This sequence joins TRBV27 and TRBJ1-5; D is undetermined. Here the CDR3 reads CASSLEDNQPQHF. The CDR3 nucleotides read TGTGCCAGCAGTTTAGAGGACAATCAGCCCCAGCATTTT.